This TCR beta chain was sequenced during a study of quantifying T cell responses using KT2 cells. Whole-study context: TCR alpha and beta constant-region primers primed reverse transcription of RNA.

A single-stranded UMI oligo with SP2 sequence was ligated to cDNA 3' ends. First-round PCR used 4 to 5 cycles and beta primers RC1.1 and RC1.2 covering TRBC1 and TRBC2. Separate processing of TCR alpha and beta chains began at the second PCR. From the UMI-ligation and nested PCR reads, TCRdb called clonotypes with MiXCR, one entry per CDR3 protein. The sample has tens of thousands of distinct CDR3 sequences, approximately 10% seen once. Unfractionated PBMC were spiked with known numbers of KT2 clone cells. Fixed numbers of PBMC received varying amounts of KT2 cells. This clonotype occurred a few times. Germline V gives CDR1 MNHEY, CDR2 SVGEGT. V was cut by 5 bases and J by 2 bases, with 13 bases left in between. The CDR3 runs to 14 residues.

This chain links TRBV6-2 or TRBV6-3 with TRBJ2-7; a possible D gene is TRBD1 (6 bases). The sequenced sample consisted of PBMCs spiked with cells of the T cell clone KT2. The TCR comes from a human donor. This chain's CDR3 is CASSLGTFPYEQYF. Here the CDR3 DNA reads TGTGCCAGCAGTCTTGGGACATTTCCCTACGAGCAGTACTTC.